The sequence of this T cell receptor (beta chain) was determined in a study of breast tumors, draining lymph nodes, adjacent tissues. The table lists this clonotype with many counts. Its matching antigen is unknown. Axillary draining lymph nodes of breast cancer patients supplied the node samples. MiXCR, applied by TCRdb to the multiplex PCR reads, yields one record per CDR3 protein. The repertoire holds fewer than 150,000 distinct CDR3 sequences, about 20% seen once, with roughly 2.4% in the top ten. The V end lost 5 bases, the J end lost 8 bases, and 16 bases lay between the germline ends. Germline V lookup: CDR1 MNHNS, CDR2 SASEGT. This CDR3 is 14 amino acids long. Study-wide points: Tumor and nontumor repertoires were significantly more similar in luminal-like than in basal-like breast cancer. Most tumor T cells seemingly derive from lymph node, then expand in tumor. Tumors had less TCR diversity than lymph nodes, more than nontumor tissue. The lymph node origin of tumor T cells was framed as consistent with a hypothesis, not demonstrated.

The source is a female donor with breast cancer. Some clones in this sample may be carry-over from other donors' samples. The chain couples TRBV6-1 to TRBJ2-1; possibly TRBD1 or TRBD2 for D (5 bases each). The sequencing input was axillary lymph node tissue. In DNA, the CDR3 is TGTGCCAGCAGTACCGGGGCGTCCGTTCATGAGCAGTTCTTC. It specifies CASSTGASVHEQFF.